A single sample is the source of the 5 T cell receptor beta chains below, sequenced in a study of Graves' ophthalmopathy and Graves' hyperthyroidism. Researchers took RNA transcripts and amplified TCR beta CDR3 regions from them. RT-PCR in the first round used HTBI primers; a second-round multiplex PCR followed. TCRdb reanalysed the multiplex PCR reads using MiXCR and keeps one entry per CDR3 protein. Of approximately 160,000 distinct CDR3 sequences in the sample, roughly 36% were seen once. Sample: peripheral blood. These receptors all stem from a young man with Graves' ophthalmopathy.

This clonotype appeared many times. V usage is TRBV7-3 and J usage is TRBJ1-2; D possibly corresponds to TRBD1 (5 bases). The ends were cut back, 2 bases at V and 3 bases at J, with 13 bases in the middle. The CDR3 has 15 residues. Germline V gives CDR1 SGHTA, CDR2 FQGTGA. CDR3 region: CASSLGGGTDYGYTF. The CDR3 nucleotides are TGTGCCAGCAGCTTAGGGGGGGGGACGGACTATGGCTACACCTTC.

The rearrangement uses TRBV7-2 and TRBJ1-1; D call uncertain. CDR1 and CDR2 from the germline V gene are SGHTA and FQGNSA. CDR3 size: 14 residues. Trimming cost V 5 bases and J 6 bases, with 16 bases left between them. The CDR3 nucleotides are TGTGCCAGCAGCCGAAGATTTCAGGCGCCTGAAGCTTTCTTT. It codes for CASSRRFQAPEAFF.

This chain links TRBV10-3 with TRBJ2-5; 7 nucleotides match TRBD2. J gave up 7 bases and V 4 bases, and 15 bases lay outside the gene matches. The CDR3 loop spans 16 amino acids. Germline CDR1 ENHRY, CDR2 SYGVKD. The CDR3 DNA is TGTGCCATCAGTGCGGGGACTGGCGGGAGCATGTGGACCCAGTACTTC. Translated: CAISAGTGGSMWTQYF.

The J gene is TRBJ1-1, the V gene TRBV6-1; D is unresolved. This CDR3 comprises 16 residues. The germline CDR1 and CDR2 sequences are MNHNS and SASEGT. V was cut by 5 bases and J by 1 base, with 17 bases left in between. The CDR3, as DNA: TGTGCCAGCAGTCCAATCCTCATACAGAAGAACACTGAAGCTTTCTTT. Encoded protein: CASSPILIQKNTEAFF.

This clonotype was recorded only once. The chain joins TRBV6-1 to TRBJ1-1; TRBD1 aligns across 7 bases. In germline, CDR1 is MNHNS, CDR2 SASEGT. V was pared by 1 base and J by 6 bases, with 17 bases of the junction left unmatched. The CDR3 extends over 18 amino acids. The CDR3 loop reads CASSEVEQGTSGAAEAFF. The CDR3 region has the DNA TGTGCCAGCAGTGAAGTTGAACAGGGGACCTCCGGGGCCGCTGAAGCTTTCTTT.